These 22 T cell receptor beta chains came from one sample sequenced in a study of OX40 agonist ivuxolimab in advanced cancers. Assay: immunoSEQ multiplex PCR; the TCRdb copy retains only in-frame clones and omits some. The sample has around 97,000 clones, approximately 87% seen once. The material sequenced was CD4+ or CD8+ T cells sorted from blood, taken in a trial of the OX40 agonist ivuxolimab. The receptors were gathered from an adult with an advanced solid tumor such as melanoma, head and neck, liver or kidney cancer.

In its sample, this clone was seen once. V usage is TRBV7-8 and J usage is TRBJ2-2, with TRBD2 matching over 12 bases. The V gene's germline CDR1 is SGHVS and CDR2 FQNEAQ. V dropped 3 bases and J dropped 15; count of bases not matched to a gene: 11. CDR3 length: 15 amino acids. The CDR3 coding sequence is TGTGCCAGCAGCTTGTATGTCGGACTAGCGGGAAAGGTGTTTTTT. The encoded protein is CASSLYVGLAGKVFF.

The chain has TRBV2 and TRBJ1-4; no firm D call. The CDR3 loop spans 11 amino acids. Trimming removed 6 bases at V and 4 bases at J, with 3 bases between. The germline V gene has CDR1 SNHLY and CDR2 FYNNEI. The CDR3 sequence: CASRSNEKLFF. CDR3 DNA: TGTGCCAGCAGAAGTAATGAAAAACTGTTTTTT.

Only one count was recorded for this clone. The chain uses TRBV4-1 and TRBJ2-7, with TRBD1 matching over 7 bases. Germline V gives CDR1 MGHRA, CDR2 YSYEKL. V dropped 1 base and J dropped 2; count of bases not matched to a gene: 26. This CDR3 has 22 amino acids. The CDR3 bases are TGCGCCAGCAGCCAAGCAGGCTCTTCGACAGGGCCTTTCGCGAGATCCCCCTACGAGCAGTACTTC. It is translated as CASSQAGSSTGPFARSPYEQYF.

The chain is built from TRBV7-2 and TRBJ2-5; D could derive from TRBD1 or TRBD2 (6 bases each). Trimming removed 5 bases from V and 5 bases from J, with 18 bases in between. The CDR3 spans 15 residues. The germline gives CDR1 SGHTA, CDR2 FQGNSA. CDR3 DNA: TGTGCCAGCAGCCCAAATCCGGGGGCAGGGGAGACCCAGTACTTC. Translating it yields CASSPNPGAGETQYF.

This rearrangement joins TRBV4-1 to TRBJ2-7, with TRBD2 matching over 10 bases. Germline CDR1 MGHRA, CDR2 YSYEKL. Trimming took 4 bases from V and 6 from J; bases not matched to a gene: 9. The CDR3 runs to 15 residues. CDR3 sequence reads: CASSLSSGLAVEQYF. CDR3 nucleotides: TGCGCCAGCAGCCTAAGCAGCGGACTAGCGGTCGAGCAGTACTTC.

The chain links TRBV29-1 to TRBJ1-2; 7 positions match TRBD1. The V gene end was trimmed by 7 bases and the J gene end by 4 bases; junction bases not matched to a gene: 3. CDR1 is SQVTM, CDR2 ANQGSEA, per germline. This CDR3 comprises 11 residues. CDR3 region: CSAGTAYGYTF. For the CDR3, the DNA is TGCAGCGCAGGGACAGCCTATGGCTACACCTTC.

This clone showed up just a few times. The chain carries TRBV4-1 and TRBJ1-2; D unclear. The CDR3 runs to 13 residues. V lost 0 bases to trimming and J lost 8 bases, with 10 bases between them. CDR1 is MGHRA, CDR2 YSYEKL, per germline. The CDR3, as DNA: TGCGCCAGCAGCCAAGATAGGGCTTTAGGCTACACCTTC. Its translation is CASSQDRALGYTF.

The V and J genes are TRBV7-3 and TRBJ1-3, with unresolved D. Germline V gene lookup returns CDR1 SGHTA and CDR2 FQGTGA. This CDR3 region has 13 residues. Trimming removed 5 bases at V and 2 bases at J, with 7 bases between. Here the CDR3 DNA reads TGTGCCAGCAGCCCGAATACTGGAAACACCATATATTTT. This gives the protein CASSPNTGNTIYF.

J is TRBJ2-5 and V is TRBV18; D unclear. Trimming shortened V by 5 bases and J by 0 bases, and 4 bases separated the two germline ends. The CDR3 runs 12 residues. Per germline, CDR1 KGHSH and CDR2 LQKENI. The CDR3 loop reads CASSSYQETQYF. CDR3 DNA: TGTGCCAGCTCATCGTACCAAGAGACCCAGTACTTC.

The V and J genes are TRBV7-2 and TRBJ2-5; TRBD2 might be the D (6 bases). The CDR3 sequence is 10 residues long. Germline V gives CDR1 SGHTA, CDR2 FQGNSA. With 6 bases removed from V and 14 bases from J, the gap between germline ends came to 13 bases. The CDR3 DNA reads TGTGCCAGCAGTTCGGGACTTACTTACTTC. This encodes CASSSGLTYF. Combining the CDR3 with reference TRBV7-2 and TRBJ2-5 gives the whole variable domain GAGVSQSPSNKVTEKGKDVELRCDPISGHTALYWYRQSLGQGLEFLIYFQGNSAPDKSGLPSDRFSAERTGGSVSTLTIQRTQQEDSAVYLCASSSGLTYFGPGTRLLVL.

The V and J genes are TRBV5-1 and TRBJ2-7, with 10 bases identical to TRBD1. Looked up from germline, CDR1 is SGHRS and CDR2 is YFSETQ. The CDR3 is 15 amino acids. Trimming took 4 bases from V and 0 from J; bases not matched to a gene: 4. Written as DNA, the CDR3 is TGCGCCAGCAGCCAGACAGGGGGCGACTCCTACGAGCAGTACTTC. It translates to CASSQTGGDSYEQYF.

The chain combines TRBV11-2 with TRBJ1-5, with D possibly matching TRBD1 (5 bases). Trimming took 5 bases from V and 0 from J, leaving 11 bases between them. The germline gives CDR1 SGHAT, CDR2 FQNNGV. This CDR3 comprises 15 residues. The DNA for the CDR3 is TGTGCCAGCAGCACCCAGGGTCTTAGCAATCAGCCCCAGCATTTT. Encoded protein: CASSTQGLSNQPQHF.

CDR3 nucleotide sequence: TGCGCCAGCAGCCATCTGTCGGGGAAAAACCAAGAGACCCAGTACTTC. Protein sequence: CASSHLSGKNQETQYF. The chain links TRBV4-1 to TRBJ2-5; possibly TRBD2 for D (5 bases). Trimming shortened V by 3 bases and J by 0 bases, and 14 bases separated the two germline ends. Germline V lookup: CDR1 MGHRA, CDR2 YSYEKL. There are 16 residues in the CDR3.

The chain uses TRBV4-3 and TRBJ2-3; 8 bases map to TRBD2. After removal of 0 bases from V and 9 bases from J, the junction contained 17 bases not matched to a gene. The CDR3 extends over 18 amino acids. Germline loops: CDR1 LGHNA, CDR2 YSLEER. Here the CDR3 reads CASSQDYSSGGAKSTQYF. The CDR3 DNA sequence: TGCGCCAGCAGCCAAGATTACTCGTCGGGGGGGGCTAAATCCACGCAGTATTTT.

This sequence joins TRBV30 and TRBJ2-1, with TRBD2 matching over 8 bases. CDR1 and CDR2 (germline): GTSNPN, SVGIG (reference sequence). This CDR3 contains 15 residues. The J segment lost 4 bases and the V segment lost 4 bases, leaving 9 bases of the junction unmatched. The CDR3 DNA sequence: TGTGCCTGGACGGGGGGGACTAGTTCTTACAATGAGCAGTTCTTC. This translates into CAWTGGTSSYNEQFF.

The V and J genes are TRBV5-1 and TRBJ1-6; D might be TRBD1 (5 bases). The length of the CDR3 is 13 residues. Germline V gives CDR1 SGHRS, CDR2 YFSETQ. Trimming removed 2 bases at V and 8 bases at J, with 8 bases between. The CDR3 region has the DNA TGCGCCAGCAGCTTCGACAGTGATTCACCCCTCCACTTT. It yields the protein CASSFDSDSPLHF.

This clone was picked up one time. CDR3 sequence reads: CASSQDFAGALGNEQFF. The CDR3 nucleotides are TGTGCCAGCAGCCAAGATTTTGCGGGGGCTTTAGGGAATGAGCAGTTCTTC. The gene calls are TRBV4-2 and TRBJ2-1; TRBD2 might be the D (7 bases). The CDR3 runs 17 residues. CDR1 LGHNA and CDR2 YNFKEQ come from the germline V gene. Between the trimmed V and J ends, which lost 0 bases and 7 bases, there was a span of 19 bases.

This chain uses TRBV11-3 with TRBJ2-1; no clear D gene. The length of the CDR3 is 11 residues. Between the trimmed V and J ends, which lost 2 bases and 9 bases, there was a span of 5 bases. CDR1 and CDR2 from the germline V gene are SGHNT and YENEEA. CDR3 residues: CASSLLGEQFF. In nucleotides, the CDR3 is TGTGCCAGCAGCTTACTTGGTGAGCAGTTCTTC.

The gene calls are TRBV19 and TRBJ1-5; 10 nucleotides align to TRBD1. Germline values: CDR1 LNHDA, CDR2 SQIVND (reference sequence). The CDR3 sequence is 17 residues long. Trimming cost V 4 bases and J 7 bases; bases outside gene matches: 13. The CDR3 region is CASSTGDRGRVDQPQHF. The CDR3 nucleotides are TGTGCCAGTAGTACCGGAGACAGGGGGCGCGTAGACCAGCCCCAGCATTTT.

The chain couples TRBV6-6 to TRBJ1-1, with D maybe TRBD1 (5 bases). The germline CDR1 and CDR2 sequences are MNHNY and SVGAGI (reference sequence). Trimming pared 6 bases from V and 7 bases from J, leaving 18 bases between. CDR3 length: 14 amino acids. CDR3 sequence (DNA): TGTGCCAGCAGCGCCGTCTCAGGGCCCTATGAAGCTTTCTTT. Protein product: CASSAVSGPYEAFF.

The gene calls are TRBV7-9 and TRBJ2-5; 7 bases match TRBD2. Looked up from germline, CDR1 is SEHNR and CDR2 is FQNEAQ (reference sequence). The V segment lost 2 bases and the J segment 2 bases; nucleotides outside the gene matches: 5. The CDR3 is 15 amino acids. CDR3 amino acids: CASSLLGTTQETQYF. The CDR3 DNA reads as TGTGCCAGCAGCTTACTGGGGACTACTCAAGAGACCCAGTACTTC.

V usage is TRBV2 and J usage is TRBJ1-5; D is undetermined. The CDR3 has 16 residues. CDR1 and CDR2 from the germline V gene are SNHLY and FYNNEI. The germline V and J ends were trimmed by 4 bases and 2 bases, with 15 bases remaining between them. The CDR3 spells CASSAEAPGGNQPQHF. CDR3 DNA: TGTGCCAGCAGTGCTGAGGCACCTGGGGGCAATCAGCCCCAGCATTTT.